This TCR beta chain stems from a study of Tregs in tolerant kidney transplant recipients. Sequencing used immunoSEQ multiplex PCR; TCRdb keeps in-frame clones, though not all of them. The sample consists of 90,000 or so clones, approximately 90% of them appearing once. Study-wide results and limits: The small number of patients limits these findings pending further validation. The most relevant donor-specific Treg TCRbeta repertoire apparently came from expansion with activated donor B cells.

Remarks on this clone: What it binds is not known.

Thawed PBMCs were FACS-sorted into unstimulated CD4+CD25+CD127- regulatory T cells, CD4+CD25- non-regulatory cells, CD4 and CD8 cells. V shed 1 base and J shed 2 bases, with 9 bases lying between them. The CDR3 is 15 amino acids. Germline assignment: CDR1 LNHDA and CDR2 SQIVND (reference sequence). The TCR comes from a human donor in good health. Sequencing was performed on CD8+ T cells from blood. This chain joins TRBV19 and TRBJ2-1; D gene ambiguous. CDR3 DNA: TGTGCCAGTAGTATAGGTCTGATAACCTACAATGAGCAGTTCTTC. Translation gives CASSIGLITYNEQFF. The full variable domain, rest sourced from reference TRBV19 and TRBJ2-1, is DGGITQSPKYLFRKEGQNVTLSCEQNLNHDAMYWYRQDPGQGLRLIYYSQIVNDFQKGDIAEGYSVSREKKESFPLTVTSAQKNPTAFYLCASSIGLITYNEQFFGPGTRLTVL.